This T cell receptor beta chain was documented in a study of blood T cell repertoires in COVID-19. Sequencing used immunoSEQ multiplex PCR; TCRdb keeps in-frame clones, though not all of them. The sample comprises 350,000 to 450,000 clones, approximately 90% of which are singletons, and around 1.1% rests with the top ten. As to this clone: Other DNA sequences from this sample encode an identical CDR3 as well.

Study members were between about 18 and 95 years old and lived in fewer than 30 US regions. CDR3 length: 11 amino acids. Trimming removed 2 bases at V and 9 bases at J, with 7 bases between. Germline V gene data show CDR1 as MDHEN and CDR2 as SYDVKM. The chain couples TRBV28 to TRBJ1-1, with unresolved D. The sequencing sample was made of PBMCs or T cells enriched from blood (not recorded which). The TCR comes from a man aged 25-40 years who had recovered from COVID-19. The DNA of the CDR3 is TGTGCCAGCAGTTTAACGGAGAAAGCTTTCTTT. Protein product: CASSLTEKAFF.